This T cell receptor beta chain was identified in a study of T-cell reconstitution after alpha-beta-depleted transplantation in children. This clonotype was counted between two and nine times. Unique molecular identifiers were used to barcode this TCRbeta library. Using its own MiXCR run on the PCR reads, TCRdb lists one record per CDR3 protein. The table records 210,000 or so distinct CDR3 sequences, roughly a tenth of them present only once. The sample consisted of PBMCs from the stem cell graft donor, taken from the stem cell graft. This receptor was obtained from a human donor who donated a stem cell graft to a child with acute lymphoblastic leukemia.

As DNA, the CDR3 is TGTGCCAGTAGTATCGCCCCGGGGGACACCCTCAAAGATACGCAGTATTTT. It encodes CASSIAPGDTLKDTQYF. The rearrangement joins TRBV19 to TRBJ2-3; D tentatively fits TRBD1 or TRBD2 (6 bases each). CDR3 length: 17 residues. Trimming stripped 3 bases from V and 5 bases from J, with 21 bases between. The germline gives CDR1 LNHDA, CDR2 SQIVND (reference sequence).